Shown below are 9 T cell receptor beta chains from a single sample sequenced in a study of cytomegalovirus exposure and HLA in healthy donors. Profiled with immunoSEQ multiplex PCR; TCRdb holds only in-frame clones, not every one. This table holds fewer than 200,000 clones, over 85% found once. Material for sequencing was PBMCs. The receptors shown here come from a man between 18 and 29 years old in good health and CMV-seropositive.

This chain uses TRBV9 with TRBJ2-7, with a weak D call TRBD2 (6 bases). The ends were cut back, 0 bases at V and 5 bases at J, with 12 bases in the middle. Per the germline V gene, CDR1 is SGDLS and CDR2 is YYNGEE. The CDR3 length is 14 residues. The CDR3 bases are TGTGCCAGCAGCGTAGGCGGCTGGAGGGACGAGCAGTACTTC. This encodes CASSVGGWRDEQYF.

The chain carries TRBV19 and TRBJ2-3, with 9 bases identical to TRBD1. V lost 6 bases to trimming and J lost 0 bases; unmatched junction nucleotides: 4. This CDR3 is built from 15 residues. Germline V lookup: CDR1 LNHDA, CDR2 SQIVND (reference sequence). In DNA form, the CDR3 reads TGTGCCAGTAGCCAGACAGGGGGGAGCACAGATACGCAGTATTTT. Translation gives CASSQTGGSTDTQYF. The variable domain in full, completed from reference TRBV19 and TRBJ2-3, reads DGGITQSPKYLFRKEGQNVTLSCEQNLNHDAMYWYRQDPGQGLRLIYYSQIVNDFQKGDIAEGYSVSREKKESFPLTVTSAQKNPTAFYLCASSQTGGSTDTQYFGPGTRLTVL.

V is TRBV5-1 and J is TRBJ2-7; 10 positions match TRBD1. Germline V CDR1 and CDR2: SGHRS, YFSETQ. CDR3 length: 13 residues. V lost 5 bases, J lost 3 bases, and 2 bases stayed unmatched. CDR3: CASSWTGGYEQYF. Written as DNA, the CDR3 is TGCGCCAGCAGTTGGACAGGGGGCTACGAGCAGTACTTC.

The chain employs TRBV27 and TRBJ2-7, with 9 bases aligning to TRBD1. V lost 6 bases, J lost 3 bases, and 9 bases stayed unmatched. Germline V lookup: CDR1 MNHEY, CDR2 SMNVEV (reference sequence). This CDR3 is 15 amino acids long. The CDR3 DNA is TGTGCCAGCAGGGCTCCGGACAGGGGAGGCTACGAGCAGTACTTC. Translating it yields CASRAPDRGGYEQYF.

The chain has TRBV4-1 and TRBJ1-3; D is uncertain. This CDR3 has 18 residues. Germline V gene data show CDR1 as MGHRA and CDR2 as YSYEKL. V was pared by 1 base and J by 2 bases, with 18 bases between. CDR3 protein: CASSQVWAGADPGNTIYF. CDR3 bases: TGCGCCAGCAGCCAAGTATGGGCAGGCGCAGACCCTGGAAACACCATATATTTT.

This chain links TRBV7-2 with TRBJ2-3, with 8 bases lining up with TRBD2. CDR3 length equals 15 residues. The V gene's germline CDR1 is SGHTA and CDR2 FQGNSA. V trimming: 2 bases; J trimming: 4 bases; junction bases outside the gene matches: 5. This chain's CDR3 is CASSLNGRAPDTQYF. CDR3 bases: TGTGCCAGCAGCTTAAACGGGAGGGCCCCAGATACGCAGTATTTT.

The chain carries TRBV11-2 and TRBJ2-5; D is unclear. CDR1 is SGHAT, CDR2 FQNNGV, per germline. V was clipped by 1 base and J by 5 bases, with 8 bases between them. This CDR3 is built from 13 residues. The DNA for the CDR3 is TGTGCCAGCAGCTTAGGTCCGAGGGAGACCCAGTACTTC. Its translation: CASSLGPRETQYF.

V usage is TRBV4-1 and J usage is TRBJ2-1; 14 bases match TRBD2. Per germline, CDR1 MGHRA and CDR2 YSYEKL. With 6 bases clipped from V and 7 bases from J, the junction kept 11 bases outside the gene matches. CDR3 length: 17 amino acids. This CDR3 is CASSRTSGRLVANEQFF. Here the CDR3 DNA reads TGCGCCAGCAGTCGGACTAGCGGGAGGCTGGTGGCTAATGAGCAGTTCTTC.

The CDR3 sequence: CASRRDRGSYGYTF. The CDR3 nucleotides are TGTGCCAGTAGACGGGACAGGGGAAGCTATGGCTACACCTTC. The genes are TRBV19 and TRBJ1-2, with 10 positions matching TRBD1. Germline CDR1 reads LNHDA; CDR2 reads SQIVND (reference sequence). The CDR3 length is 14 residues. V shed 6 bases, J shed 4 bases, and the junction held 5 bases outside the gene matches.